These 25 T cell receptor beta chains were all obtained from the same sample, sequenced in a study of cytomegalovirus exposure and HLA in healthy donors. In the PCR, 60 Vbeta and 13 Jbeta primers were used. Data came from immunoSEQ multiplex PCR; TCRdb stores just in-frame clones and leaves some out. Here the sample spans 120,000 to 150,000 clones, over 70% being singletons. The sample taken for sequencing was PBMCs. These receptors were taken from a male donor in good health and CMV-seronegative.

A single count supports this clone. The chain joins TRBV27 to TRBJ2-7; tentative D call: TRBD1 (5 bases). Trimming removed 2 bases at V and 3 bases at J, with 17 bases between. Germline V gene data show CDR1 as MNHEY and CDR2 as SMNVEV (reference sequence). The CDR3 length is 16 residues. The CDR3 spells CASSLQSGMGFYEQYF. For the CDR3, the DNA is TGTGCCAGCAGTTTACAATCAGGGATGGGGTTCTACGAGCAGTACTTC.

The chain couples TRBV6-6 to TRBJ1-2; a possible D gene is TRBD1 (6 bases). V lost 4 bases, J lost 8 bases, and 11 bases lay in between. The CDR3 consists of 12 residues. The germline CDR1 and CDR2 sequences are MNHNY and SVGAGI (reference sequence). The CDR3 loop reads CASSSTGFGYTF. The CDR3 nucleotides are TGTGCCAGCAGTTCTACAGGGTTCGGCTACACCTTC.

The chain links TRBV2 to TRBJ1-2; no definite D call. V lost 4 bases and J 3 bases, leaving 9 bases between the germline ends. Germline CDR1 is SNHLY and CDR2 is FYNNEI. The CDR3 is 13 amino acids. Here the CDR3 DNA reads TGTGCCAGCAGTGTTCAGGAGGACTATGGCTACACCTTC. Amino acid sequence: CASSVQEDYGYTF.

V usage is TRBV4-1 and J usage is TRBJ1-5, with D possibly being TRBD1 (6 bases). Germline V lookup: CDR1 MGHRA, CDR2 YSYEKL. The CDR3 runs to 16 residues. V dropped 1 base and J dropped 3 bases, with 13 bases sitting between them. The CDR3 DNA reads TGCGCCAGCAGCCAAGTCGGGAGGGACATCAATCAGCCCCAGCATTTT. It specifies CASSQVGRDINQPQHF.

This clone was detected once. The V and J genes are TRBV2 and TRBJ2-5; TRBD1 is a possible D gene (6 bases). The DNA end is a closer match to TRBJ2-7, so the J assignment may be wrong. CDR1 SNHLY and CDR2 FYNNEI come from the germline V gene. CDR3 length: 14 amino acids. The CDR3 loop is CAAFSTGMTYEQYF. The DNA of the CDR3 is TGTGCCGCATTCTCGACAGGCATGACCTACGAGCAGTACTTC.

CDR3: CASSFGGASYEQYF. The CDR3 coding sequence is TGTGCCAGCAGTTTCGGAGGGGCGTCCTACGAGCAGTACTTC. The chain has TRBV27 and TRBJ2-5; D perhaps matches TRBD2 (6 bases). The DNA end favors TRBJ2-7, so the J call may be wrong. The CDR3 runs to 14 residues. The germline CDR1 and CDR2 sequences are MNHEY and SMNVEV (reference sequence).

V is TRBV4-2 and J is TRBJ1-6; TRBD1 is a possible D gene (6 bases). V was trimmed by 3 bases and J by 10 bases, leaving 16 bases between them. The CDR3 has 15 amino acids. Germline CDR1 and CDR2: LGHNA and YNFKEQ. The CDR3 nucleotides are TGTGCCAGCAGCCAGGATCACAGGGATGGATCACCCCTCCACTTT. Amino acids: CASSQDHRDGSPLHF.

This clone has only a few counts. The chain is built from TRBV19 and TRBJ2-7; 10 positions agree with TRBD2. The V segment lost 3 bases and the J segment 3 bases; nucleotides outside the gene matches: 5. CDR1 is LNHDA and CDR2 is SQIVND in the germline V gene (reference sequence). The CDR3 runs to 15 residues. DNA of the CDR3: TGTGCCAGTAGTATGGATAGCGGGGGGAGCTACGAGCAGTACTTC. Its protein product is CASSMDSGGSYEQYF.

The rearrangement uses TRBV6-6 and TRBJ1-5, with D perhaps TRBD1 (5 bases). CDR1 MNHNY and CDR2 SVGAGI come from the germline V gene (reference sequence). Between the trimmed V and J ends, which lost 0 bases and 0 bases, there was a span of 6 bases. The CDR3 has 15 residues. This CDR3 reads CASSYSQDSNQPQHF. CDR3 coding DNA: TGTGCCAGCAGTTACTCACAGGATAGCAATCAGCCCCAGCATTTT.

V usage is TRBV27 and J usage is TRBJ2-1; D gene unclear. Looked up from germline, CDR1 is MNHEY and CDR2 is SMNVEV (reference sequence). The CDR3 contains 15 residues. V was trimmed by 7 bases and J by 5 bases, leaving 18 bases between them. In nucleotides, the CDR3 is TGTGCCAGCAATATCGAGCCCACGCCAAACAATGAGCAGTTCTTC. Translating it yields CASNIEPTPNNEQFF.

The chain has TRBV4-2 and TRBJ1-1; D gene ambiguous. V shed 1 base and J shed 0 bases, with 6 bases lying between them. This CDR3 spans 14 amino acids. Germline assignment: CDR1 LGHNA and CDR2 YNFKEQ. CDR3 sequence reads: CASSQAGMNTEAFF. The DNA for the CDR3 is TGTGCCAGCAGCCAAGCGGGTATGAACACTGAAGCTTTCTTT.

This clone was counted a single time. This chain joins TRBV7-9 and TRBJ1-4; a possible D gene is TRBD1 (6 bases). The V gene lost 10 bases and the J gene lost 8 bases, with 14 bases spanning the gap. Germline CDR1 and CDR2: SEHNR and FQNEAQ (reference sequence). CDR3 length equals 12 residues. The CDR3 nucleotides read TGTGCCACCCGGGGGGCTCAAGAAAAACTGTTTTTT. Translating it yields CATRGAQEKLFF.

The genes are TRBV30 and TRBJ2-2; TRBD1 agrees at 10 bases. In germline, CDR1 is GTSNPN, CDR2 SVGIG (reference sequence). The CDR3 extends over 15 amino acids. The ends lost 3 bases at V and 7 bases at J; junction bases unmatched: 8. CDR3 nucleotides: TGTGCCTGGAGCGAAGGACAGGGGGAAAGCGGGGAGCTGTTTTTT. Translated: CAWSEGQGESGELFF.

This clone was seen just once. The chain combines TRBV5-4 with TRBJ2-7, with D possibly TRBD1 on 6 matching bases. This CDR3 spans 14 amino acids. Germline CDR1 is SGHNT and CDR2 is YYREEE (reference sequence). The V gene lost 1 base and the J gene lost 0 bases, with 8 bases spanning the gap. CDR3 sequence: CASSLQGSSYEQYF. CDR3 nucleotides: TGTGCCAGCAGCTTGCAGGGGAGCTCCTACGAGCAGTACTTC.

Only one count was recorded for this clone. The V gene is TRBV5-4, the J gene TRBJ2-5; 11 bases agree with TRBD2. The J call may be wrong; the DNA end is better matched by TRBJ2-7. Looked up from germline, CDR1 is SGHNT and CDR2 is YYREEE (reference sequence). This CDR3 region has 15 residues. In DNA form, the CDR3 reads TGTGCCAGCAGCCTACGACTAGCGGGGAAATACGAGCAGTACTTC. Its protein product is CASSLRLAGKYEQYF.

This CDR3 reads CASSLGLQGENTEAFF. CDR3 bases: TGTGCCAGCAGTTTGGGGCTACAGGGTGAGAACACTGAAGCTTTCTTT. The V gene is TRBV28, the J gene TRBJ1-1, with D maybe TRBD1 (6 bases). Deletions cut 3 bases from V and 1 base from J, with 15 bases between. Germline V gene lookup returns CDR1 MDHEN and CDR2 SYDVKM. CDR3 length equals 16 residues.

The rearrangement links TRBV25-1 to TRBJ1-4; 7 bases fit TRBD1. V trimming: 9 bases; J trimming: 8 bases; junction bases outside the gene matches: 9. The CDR3 is 13 amino acids. The V gene's germline CDR1 is MGHDK and CDR2 SYGVNS. The CDR3 sequence: CASSRGAREKLFF. The CDR3 DNA reads TGTGCCAGTTCCAGGGGGGCGCGGGAAAAACTGTTTTTT.

V usage is TRBV7-2 and J usage is TRBJ2-5; possible D gene TRBD2, 7 bases. Trimming shortened V by 3 bases and J by 5 bases, and 13 bases separated the two germline ends. The CDR3 is 14 amino acids. Germline loops: CDR1 SGHTA, CDR2 FQGNSA. The CDR3 loop is CASSFGGPGETQYF. CDR3 nucleotides: TGTGCCAGCAGCTTCGGGGGGCCTGGGGAGACCCAGTACTTC.

The chain employs TRBV28 and TRBJ2-5; the match to TRBD2 covers 9 bases. The DNA end favors TRBJ2-7, so the J call may be wrong. The CDR3 has 14 amino acids. Germline V gene sequence: CDR1 MDHEN, CDR2 SYDVKM. The CDR3 DNA sequence: TGTGCCAGCAGGGCGCGGGGGGGATCTTACGAGCAGTACTTC. As protein: CASRARGGSYEQYF.

This clone has just one count. J is TRBJ1-2 and V is TRBV9; no clear D. The CDR3 runs 12 residues. Looked up from germline, CDR1 is SGDLS and CDR2 is YYNGEE. The V end was cut by 3 bases, the J end by 4 bases, with 7 bases between. CDR3 amino acids: CASSALSYGYTF. In nucleotides, the CDR3 is TGTGCCAGCAGCGCCCTTTCCTATGGCTACACCTTC.

This clone has only a few counts. CDR3 in amino acids: CASSVLSGPNTGELFF. The CDR3 bases are TGTGCCAGCAGCGTCTTAAGCGGGCCGAACACCGGGGAGCTGTTTTTT. The chain is built from TRBV9 and TRBJ2-2, with a possible D match to TRBD2 (6 bases). V shed 2 bases and J shed 0 bases, with 11 bases lying between them. The CDR3 length is 16 residues. Germline values: CDR1 SGDLS, CDR2 YYNGEE.

The CDR3: CASSPKAGSSGANVLTF. The CDR3 bases are TGCGCCAGCAGCCCCAAAGCGGGAAGCTCTGGGGCCAACGTCCTGACTTTC. The J gene is TRBJ2-6, the V gene TRBV4-3; the match to TRBD2 covers 7 bases. This CDR3 region has 17 residues. Germline V gene sequence: CDR1 LGHNA, CDR2 YSLEER. Trimming at V came to 4 bases and at J to 0 bases, leaving 6 bases not matched to a gene.

About this clone itself: One junction end does not reproduce the germline sequence, and a read error may be involved. The chain combines TRBV20-1 with TRBJ2-7; 7 bases map to TRBD1. Germline loops: CDR1 DFQATT, CDR2 SNEGSKA (reference sequence). The CDR3 covers 10 residues. The CDR3 DNA is TGCAGTGCCCGCTCCGGGACAGATTTTTTC. This sequence encodes CSARSGTDFF.

The rearrangement uses TRBV27 and TRBJ2-7; 7 bases map to TRBD1. CDR3 size: 16 residues. J was trimmed by 0 bases and V by 5 bases; bases with no gene match: 10. CDR1 is MNHEY, CDR2 SMNVEV, per germline (reference sequence). The DNA of the CDR3 is TGTGCCAGCAGTATCCTCCCGACAGGGAACTCCTACGAGCAGTACTTC. This codes for CASSILPTGNSYEQYF.

The gene calls are TRBV7-2 and TRBJ2-1, with D tentatively TRBD1 (5 bases). Germline CDR1 SGHTA, CDR2 FQGNSA. V gave up 5 bases and J gave up 10 bases, with 12 bases separating them. The CDR3 sequence is 12 residues long. CDR3 DNA: TGTGCCAGCAGCCCCCAGGGTTACGAGCAGTTCTTC. Its translation: CASSPQGYEQFF.